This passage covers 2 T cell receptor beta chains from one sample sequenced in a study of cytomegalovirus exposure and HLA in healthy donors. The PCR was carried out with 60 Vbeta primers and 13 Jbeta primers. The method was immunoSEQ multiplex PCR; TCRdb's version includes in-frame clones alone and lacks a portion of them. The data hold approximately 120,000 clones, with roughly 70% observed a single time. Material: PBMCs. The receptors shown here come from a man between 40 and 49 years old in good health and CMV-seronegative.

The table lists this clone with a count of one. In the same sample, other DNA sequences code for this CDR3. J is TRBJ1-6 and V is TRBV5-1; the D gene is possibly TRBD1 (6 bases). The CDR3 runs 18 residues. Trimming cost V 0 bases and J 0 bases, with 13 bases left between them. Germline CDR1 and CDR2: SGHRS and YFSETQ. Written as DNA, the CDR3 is TGCGCCAGCAGCTTGGTACAGGGTTCGAGCTCCTATAATTCACCCCTCCACTTT. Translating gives CASSLVQGSSSYNSPLHF. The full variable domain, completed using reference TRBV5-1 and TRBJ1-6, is KAGVTQTPRYLIKTRGQQVTLSCSPISGHRSVSWYQQTPGQGLQFLFEYFSETQRNKGNFPGRFSGRQFSNSRSEMNVSTLELGDSALYLCASSLVQGSSSYNSPLHFGNGTRLTVT.

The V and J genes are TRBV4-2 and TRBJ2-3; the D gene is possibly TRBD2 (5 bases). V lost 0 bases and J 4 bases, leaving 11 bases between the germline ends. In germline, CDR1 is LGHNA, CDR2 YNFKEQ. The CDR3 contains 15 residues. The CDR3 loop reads CASSQEWGASDTQYF. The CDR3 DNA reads TGTGCCAGCAGCCAAGAGTGGGGAGCCTCAGATACGCAGTATTTT.